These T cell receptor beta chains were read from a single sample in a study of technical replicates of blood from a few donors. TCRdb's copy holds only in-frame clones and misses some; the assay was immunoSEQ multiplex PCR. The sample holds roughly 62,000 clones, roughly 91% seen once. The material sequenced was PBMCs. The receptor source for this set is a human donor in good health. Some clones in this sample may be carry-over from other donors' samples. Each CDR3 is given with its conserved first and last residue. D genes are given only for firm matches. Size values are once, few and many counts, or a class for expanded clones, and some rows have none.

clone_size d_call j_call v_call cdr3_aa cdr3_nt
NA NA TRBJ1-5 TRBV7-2 CASSFEGPQHF TGTGCCAGCAGCTTCGAGGGGCCCCAGCATTTT
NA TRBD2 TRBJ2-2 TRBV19 CASSIDSGAGFITGELFF TGTGCCAGTAGTATAGATTCCGGAGCGGGATTTATCACCGGGGAGCTGTTTTTT
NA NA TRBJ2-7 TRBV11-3 CASSLAGSYEQYF TGTGCCAGCAGCTTAGCCGGGAGCTACGAGCAGTACTTC
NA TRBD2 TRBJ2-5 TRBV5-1 CASSLGRAGDIETQYF TGCGCCAGCAGCTTGGGTCGAGCGGGAGATATTGAGACCCAGTACTTC
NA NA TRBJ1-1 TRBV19 CASDTPTENTEAFF TGTGCCAGTGATACCCCGACAGAGAACACTGAAGCTTTCTTT
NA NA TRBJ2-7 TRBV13 CASSSRRQGSEQYF TGTGCCAGCAGCTCCCGGCGGCAGGGGAGTGAGCAGTACTTC
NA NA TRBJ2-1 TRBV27 CASRPTYGAGNNEQFF TGTGCCAGCAGGCCTACCTACGGCGCGGGTAACAATGAGCAGTTCTTC
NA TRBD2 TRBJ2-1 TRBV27 CASSRAGTSKANEQFF TGTGCCAGCAGTCGAGCCGGGACTAGCAAGGCCAATGAGCAGTTCTTC
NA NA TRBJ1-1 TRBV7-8 CASSLARVTEAFF TGTGCCAGCAGCTTAGCCAGGGTCACTGAAGCTTTCTTT
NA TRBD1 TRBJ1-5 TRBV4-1 CASSPTTGSNQPQHF TGCGCCAGCAGCCCTACGACAGGGAGCAATCAGCCCCAGCATTTT
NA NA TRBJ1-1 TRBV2 CASRGSNTEAFF TGTGCCAGCAGGGGCAGTAACACTGAAGCTTTCTTT
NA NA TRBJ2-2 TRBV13 CASSSWGVTGELFF TGTGCCAGCAGCTCCTGGGGCGTCACCGGGGAGCTGTTTTTT
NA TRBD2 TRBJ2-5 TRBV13 CASTRSGTSGWSQYF TGTGCCAGCACCCGATCCGGGACTAGCGGCTGGTCCCAGTACTTC
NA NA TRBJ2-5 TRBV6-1 CAGRQDNQETQYF TGTGCCGGCCGACAGGACAACCAAGAGACCCAGTACTTC
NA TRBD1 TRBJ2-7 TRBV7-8 CASRLRGTGTGLTRSYEQYF TGTGCCAGCAGATTAAGGGGGACCGGGACAGGACTAACCCGGAGCTACGAGCAGTACTTC
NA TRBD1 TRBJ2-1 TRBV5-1 CASSSDRGHNEQFF TGCGCCAGCAGCTCGGACAGGGGCCACAATGAGCAGTTCTTC
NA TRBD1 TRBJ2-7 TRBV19 CASSPPGGAVYEQYF TGTGCCAGTAGTCCCCCAGGGGGCGCTGTATACGAGCAGTACTTC
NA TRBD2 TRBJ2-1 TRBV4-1 CASSHAGLAGERGEQFF TGCGCCAGCAGCCACGCCGGACTAGCGGGAGAGAGGGGTGAGCAGTTCTTC
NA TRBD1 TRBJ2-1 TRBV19 CASSLRTGEQFF TGTGCCAGTAGTCTTAGGACAGGTGAGCAGTTCTTC
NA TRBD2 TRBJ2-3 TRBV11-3 CASSLGTSGVGTQYF TGTGCCAGCAGCCTAGGGACTAGCGGAGTGGGTACGCAGTATTTT
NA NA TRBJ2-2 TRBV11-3 CASSPSSGTNTGELFF TGTGCCAGCAGCCCCTCCAGCGGAACGAACACCGGGGAGCTGTTTTTT
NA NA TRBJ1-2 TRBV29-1 CSVGAEAGYTF TGCAGCGTTGGGGCGGAGGCAGGCTACACCTTC
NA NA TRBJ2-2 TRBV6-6 CASSSAVFTNTGELFF TGTGCCAGCAGTTCTGCGGTATTCACGAACACCGGGGAGCTGTTTTTT
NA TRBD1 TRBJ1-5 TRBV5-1 CASSLAGTGSGQPQHF TGCGCCAGCAGCTTGGCCGGGACAGGGTCGGGGCAGCCCCAGCATTTT
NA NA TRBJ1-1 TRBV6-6 CASSARGGMVRTEAFF TGTGCCAGCAGTGCAAGGGGTGGGATGGTTAGGACTGAAGCTTTCTTT
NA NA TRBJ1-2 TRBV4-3 CASSQDSRSDYGYTF TGCGCCAGCAGCCAAGATAGTCGTAGCGACTATGGCTACACCTTC
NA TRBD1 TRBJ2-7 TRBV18 CASSPDAGQGYEQYF TGTGCCAGCTCACCAGACGCGGGACAGGGGTACGAGCAGTACTTC
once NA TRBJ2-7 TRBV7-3 CASSLRGVNSYEQYF TGTGCCAGCAGCTTACGGGGTGTTAACTCCTACGAGCAGTACTTC
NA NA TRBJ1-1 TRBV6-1 CASSEVSAEAFF TGTGCCAGCAGTGAAGTTTCCGCTGAAGCTTTCTTT
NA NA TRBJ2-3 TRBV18 CASSPPYSSDTQYF TGTGCCAGCTCACCACCGTATAGCTCAGATACGCAGTATTTT
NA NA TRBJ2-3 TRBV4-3 CASSQDSGDTQYF TGCGCCAGCAGCCAAGACAGCGGAGATACGCAGTATTTT
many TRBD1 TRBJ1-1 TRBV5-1 CASSLAKTGGGHTEAFF TGCGCCAGCAGCTTGGCAAAAACAGGGGGGGGGCACACTGAAGCTTTCTTT